This T cell receptor beta chain was identified during a study of blood T cell repertoires in COVID-19. Study summary: COVID-19 samples from acute and convalescent phases originated in the United States, Italy and Spain. From T cells, B-cell-depleted T cells, or PBMCs came the material, which was cDNA or gDNA.

This clone has ten or more counts. In the original processing: Reference gene primer amplification yielded estimated nucleated cell counts. Assay: immunoSEQ multiplex PCR; the TCRdb copy retains only in-frame clones and omits some. That table gives V, J and clone size, and the DNA gave D and trimming. The sample contains about 320,000 clones, roughly 90% of which appear only once. Sequenced: peripheral blood. This TCR derives from a man between 18 and 29 years old who had recovered from COVID-19.

CDR3 in DNA: TGTGCCAGCAGTTTACCGACAGCGTTGATGAATAGCAATCAGCCCCAGCATTTT. Encoded protein: CASSLPTALMNSNQPQHF. The V and J genes are TRBV27 and TRBJ1-5, with a weak D call TRBD1 (5 bases). The germline gives CDR1 MNHEY, CDR2 SMNVEV (reference sequence). V shed 2 bases and J shed 0 bases, with 17 bases lying between them. This CDR3 is 18 amino acids long.